A single sample gave rise to the 9 T cell receptor beta chains below, sequenced in a study of cytomegalovirus exposure and HLA in healthy donors. Assay used: immunoSEQ multiplex PCR; TCRdb lists only in-frame clones, some missing. Of over 200,000 clones in the sample, roughly 84% are singletons; the top ten hold roughly 13%. The sequencing input was PBMCs. These receptors were taken from a woman aged 25 to 45 in good health and CMV-seropositive.

This clone was seen once. The chain links TRBV7-8 to TRBJ1-5; no clear D. V shed 5 bases and J shed 0 bases, with 11 bases lying between them. The germline gives CDR1 SGHVS, CDR2 FQNEAQ. The CDR3 runs to 15 residues. The CDR3 spells CASSKNGGSNQPQHF. The CDR3 bases are TGTGCCAGCAGCAAGAACGGTGGTAGCAATCAGCCCCAGCATTTT.

Only a few counts were recorded for this clone. CDR3 protein: CASSPHYEQYF. CDR3 nucleotide sequence: TGTGCCAGCAGCCCGCACTACGAGCAGTACTTC. The chain has TRBV11-2 and TRBJ2-7; D remains ambiguous. The CDR3 covers 11 residues. Germline V CDR1 and CDR2: SGHAT, FQNNGV. The V and J ends lost 5 bases and 3 bases respectively, with 5 bases between them.

Only one count was recorded for this clone. The genes are TRBV7-6 and TRBJ2-7, with D possibly matching TRBD2 (5 bases). This CDR3 comprises 16 residues. Germline-derived CDR1 and CDR2 are SGHVS and FNYEAQ. The germline V and J ends were trimmed by 1 base and 2 bases, with 15 bases remaining between them. CDR3 protein: CASSLEGSSNAYEQYF. The CDR3 DNA reads as TGTGCCAGCAGCTTAGAAGGGTCTAGCAATGCCTACGAGCAGTACTTC.

V and J are TRBV27 and TRBJ2-2; D not certain. CDR1 and CDR2 from the germline V gene are MNHEY and SMNVEV (reference sequence). V lost 4 bases, J lost 0 bases, and 6 bases lay in between. The CDR3 is made up of 14 amino acids. Here the CDR3 reads CASSWWSNTGELFF. CDR3 nucleotides: TGTGCCAGCAGTTGGTGGTCGAACACCGGGGAGCTGTTTTTT.

J is TRBJ1-1 and V is TRBV27; D is unresolved. Germline CDR1 and CDR2: MNHEY and SMNVEV (reference sequence). This CDR3 contains 13 residues. Trimming cost V 8 bases and J 0 bases, with 10 bases left between them. The CDR3 is CASQLVLNTEAFF. CDR3 nucleotides: TGTGCCAGCCAACTTGTACTGAACACTGAAGCTTTCTTT.

The DNA for the CDR3 is TGTGCCAGCAGTCCCGGGACAGGGGGCTCTGGGGCCAACGTCCTGACTTTC. Translation: CASSPGTGGSGANVLTF. The rearrangement links TRBV6-4 to TRBJ2-6, with 11 bases that match TRBD1. Germline CDR1 reads MRHNA; CDR2 reads SNTAGT. V lost 5 bases and J lost 0; bases outside the gene matches: 3. The CDR3 has 17 amino acids.

The chain recombines TRBV18 with TRBJ2-7; a weak D match, TRBD1 (6 bases). This CDR3 has 15 amino acids. Germline V CDR1 and CDR2: KGHSH, LQKENI. With 2 bases removed from V and 0 bases from J, the gap between germline ends came to 11 bases. The CDR3 nucleotides are TGTGCCAGCTCACCAGCGACAGGTCTCTCCTACGAGCAGTACTTC. Translation: CASSPATGLSYEQYF.

The chain is built from TRBV4-2 and TRBJ2-2, with D maybe TRBD1 (5 bases). This CDR3 is built from 16 residues. Per germline, CDR1 LGHNA and CDR2 YNFKEQ. Trimming took off 0 bases at V and 0 bases at J, with 8 bases between the two ends. The CDR3 protein is CASSQDRQPNTGELFF. In DNA, the CDR3 is TGTGCCAGCAGCCAAGATAGACAGCCGAACACCGGGGAGCTGTTTTTT.

The rearrangement uses TRBV5-4 and TRBJ2-1; TRBD2 matches at 10 bases. This CDR3 region has 13 residues. Germline assignment: CDR1 SGHNT and CDR2 YYREEE (reference sequence). The trim removed 2 bases at V and 14 bases at J, leaving 7 bases unmatched. The chain's CDR3 is CASSLALAGAEFF. The CDR3 DNA sequence: TGTGCCAGCAGCTTAGCCCTAGCGGGAGCCGAGTTCTTC.